This TCR beta chain was captured in a study of blood T cell repertoires in COVID-19. Study-level background: Spain, Italy and the United States supplied samples that represented acute and convalescent COVID-19. PBMCs, B-cell-depleted T cells, or T cells provided the cDNA or gDNA that made up the material.

Source study methods: Amplification from reference gene primers served as the basis for estimated nucleated cell counts. Here immunoSEQ multiplex PCR was the method, and the copy in TCRdb shows in-frame clones only, minus some. V, J and clone size were drawn from that table, and D and trimming were deduced from the DNA. This sample yields about 250,000 clones, of which roughly 86% are seen a single time; approximately 1.5% belongs to the top ten. The V and J ends lost 2 bases and 7 bases respectively, with 6 bases between them. The CDR3 contains 11 residues. CDR1 ENHRY and CDR2 SYGVKD come from the germline V gene.

The TCR sequence derives from a woman aged 60-75 years who had recovered from COVID-19. Sequencing was done on a sample of peripheral blood. The chain has TRBV10-3 and TRBJ2-7; D perhaps matches TRBD2 (5 bases). CDR3 region: CAISEPGEQYF. In DNA, the CDR3 is TGTGCCATCAGTGAGCCGGGGGAGCAGTACTTC.